The 13 T cell receptor beta chains presented below share a single source sample, sequenced in a study of blood T cell repertoires in COVID-19. Using immunoSEQ multiplex PCR, the repertoire was profiled, and TCRdb retains in-frame clones only, with some absent. The data show about 300,000 clones, about 85% seen once. The sample taken for sequencing was PBMCs or T cells enriched from blood (not recorded which). The source of these receptors is a woman aged 30 to 39 who had been exposed to COVID-19.

Turning to this clone: One junction end does not reproduce the germline sequence, and a read error may be involved. The rearrangement joins TRBV7-7 to TRBJ2-1; the match to TRBD2 covers 7 bases. The CDR3 runs 16 residues. Germline CDR1 SSHAT, CDR2 FNYEAQ (reference sequence). The CDR3 spells CASSSSGGSSYNEQFF. The CDR3 region has the DNA TGTGCTAGCAGCTCCTCCGGGGGGAGCTCCTACAATGAGCAGTTCTTC.

The chain couples TRBV7-3 to TRBJ2-7; 9 bases map to TRBD1. The CDR3 is 13 amino acids. CDR1 and CDR2 from the germline V gene are SGHTA and FQGTGA. J was trimmed by 7 bases and V by 5 bases; bases with no gene match: 6. The CDR3 nucleotides read TGTGCCAGCAGCACGGACAGGGGAGGAGAGCAGTACTTC. This translates into CASSTDRGGEQYF.

This clone showed up just a few times. The chain is built from TRBV5-1 and TRBJ1-3; D call uncertain. CDR1 and CDR2 from the germline V gene are SGHRS and YFSETQ. Trimming shortened V by 0 bases and J by 0 bases, and 7 bases separated the two germline ends. This CDR3 comprises 15 residues. The CDR3 DNA reads TGCGCCAGCAGCTTGGGGCCGATCTCTGGAAACACCATATATTTT. Its protein is CASSLGPISGNTIYF.

This clone was seen once. The genes are TRBV5-8 and TRBJ1-2, with 9 bases matching TRBD1. Germline CDR1 and CDR2: SGHTS and YDEGEE. The CDR3 has 15 residues. With V trimmed by 4 bases and J by 2 bases, 6 bases remained unmatched. The CDR3 protein is CASSPGQGNNYGYTF. CDR3 nucleotide sequence: TGTGCCAGCAGCCCCGGACAGGGGAACAACTATGGCTACACCTTC.

This clone was counted once. V usage is TRBV7-3 and J usage is TRBJ1-6, with a possible D match to TRBD1 (5 bases). Germline V CDR1 and CDR2: SGHTA, FQGTGA. The CDR3 runs to 15 residues. V dropped 2 bases and J dropped 9 bases, with 14 bases sitting between them. As DNA, the CDR3 is TGTGCCAGCAGCTTACAAGGGGTTGGTAGTTCACCCCTCCACTTT. Its protein is CASSLQGVGSSPLHF.

Many counts were recorded for this clone. This chain links TRBV9 with TRBJ1-3; D ambiguous. V was cut by 3 bases and J by 0 bases, with 16 bases left in between. This CDR3 has 17 amino acids. The germline gives CDR1 SGDLS, CDR2 YYNGEE. CDR3 sequence reads: CASSERRGTDSGNTIYF. Here the CDR3 DNA reads TGTGCCAGCAGCGAGCGTCGCGGAACCGACTCTGGAAACACCATATATTTT.

The rearrangement uses TRBV11-3 and TRBJ2-1; 7 bases are shared with TRBD2. V lost 5 bases and J lost 7; bases outside the gene matches: 17. CDR1 is SGHNT, CDR2 YENEEA, per germline. The CDR3 runs 17 residues. The CDR3 is CASSGGGKALQRNEQFF. The CDR3 DNA is TGTGCCAGCAGCGGGGGAGGGAAGGCCCTTCAGCGAAATGAGCAGTTCTTC.

The chain carries TRBV12-5 and TRBJ2-5, with 13 bases fitting TRBD2. The J segment lost 3 bases and the V segment lost 6 bases, leaving 4 bases of the junction unmatched. The CDR3 runs to 15 residues. Germline V gives CDR1 LGHNT, CDR2 FRNRAP. The CDR3 is CASGSTSGGKETQYF. In DNA, the CDR3 is TGTGCTAGTGGGTCGACTAGCGGGGGGAAAGAGACCCAGTACTTC.

Turning to this clone: Other nucleotide sequences from this sample produce the same CDR3. This chain connects TRBV28 to TRBJ1-2; 8 bases agree with TRBD1. This CDR3 spans 14 amino acids. Germline CDR1 reads MDHEN; CDR2 reads SYDVKM. V lost 3 bases and J lost 4; bases outside the gene matches: 4. The CDR3 region has the DNA TGTGCCAGCAGTTTTGGACAGGGATCCTATGGCTACACCTTC. Protein product: CASSFGQGSYGYTF.

The V call is TRBV7-9, the J call TRBJ2-7; 14 bases align to TRBD2. This CDR3 comprises 16 residues. Unmatched junction bases numbered 6, after V lost 4 bases and J lost 4 bases. The germline V gene encodes CDR1 SEHNR and CDR2 FQNEAQ (reference sequence). For the CDR3, the DNA is TGTGCCAGCAGCTACCGACTAGCGGGGGGGCGGTACGAGCAGTACTTC. Its protein product is CASSYRLAGGRYEQYF. Filled out from reference TRBV7-9 and TRBJ2-7, the complete variable domain reads DTGVSQNPRHKITKRGQNVTFRCDPISEHNRLYWYRQTLGQGPEFLTYFQNEAQLEKSRLLSDRFSAERPKGSFSTLEIQRTEQGDSAMYLCASSYRLAGGRYEQYFGPGTRLTVT.

The J gene is TRBJ1-5, the V gene TRBV27; a weak D match, TRBD1 (6 bases). CDR1 is MNHEY and CDR2 is SMNVEV in the germline V gene (reference sequence). The CDR3 is 14 amino acids. Between the trimmed V and J ends, which lost 5 bases and 6 bases, there was a span of 14 bases. The CDR3: CASSLTGKGQPQHF. As DNA, the CDR3 is TGTGCCAGCAGTCTCACAGGGAAGGGTCAGCCCCAGCATTTT.

V and J are TRBV11-2 and TRBJ2-5, with TRBD1 as a possible D gene (6 bases). The V and J ends lost 4 bases and 3 bases respectively, with 9 bases between them. The length of the CDR3 is 13 residues. Germline V lookup: CDR1 SGHAT, CDR2 FQNNGV. This CDR3 reads CASSYRVEETQYF. In DNA form, the CDR3 reads TGTGCCAGCAGCTACAGGGTGGAAGAGACCCAGTACTTC. The variable domain in full, with the rest retrieved from reference TRBV11-2 and TRBJ2-5, is EAGVAQSPRYKIIEKRQSVAFWCNPISGHATLYWYQQILGQGPKLLIQFQNNGVVDDSQLPKDRFSAERLKGVDSTLKIQPAKLEDSAVYLCASSYRVEETQYFGPGTRLLVL.

The chain combines TRBV4-1 with TRBJ1-3, with 7 bases matching TRBD1. The V gene's germline CDR1 is MGHRA and CDR2 YSYEKL. The V segment lost 4 bases and the J segment 1 base; nucleotides outside the gene matches: 16. CDR3 length equals 19 residues. CDR3 bases: TGCGCCAGCAGCCTCGCAGAAACATCAACAGGGGCGTCTGGAAACACCATATATTTT. This codes for CASSLAETSTGASGNTIYF.